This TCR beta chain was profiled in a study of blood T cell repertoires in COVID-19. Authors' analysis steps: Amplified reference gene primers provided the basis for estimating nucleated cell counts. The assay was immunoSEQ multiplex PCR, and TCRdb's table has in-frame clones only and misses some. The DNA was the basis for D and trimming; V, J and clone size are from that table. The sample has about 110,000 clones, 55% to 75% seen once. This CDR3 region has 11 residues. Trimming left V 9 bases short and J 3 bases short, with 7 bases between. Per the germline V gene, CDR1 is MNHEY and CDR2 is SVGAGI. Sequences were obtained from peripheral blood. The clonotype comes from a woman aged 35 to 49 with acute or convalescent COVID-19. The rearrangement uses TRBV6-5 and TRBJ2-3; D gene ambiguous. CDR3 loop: CASSRTDTQYF. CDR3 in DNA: TGTGCCAGTTCGAGGACAGATACGCAGTATTTT.